These 30 T cell receptor beta chains originate from one sample sequenced in a study of Graves' ophthalmopathy and Graves' hyperthyroidism. The sequenced template was RNA, covering the TCR beta CDR3 region. HTBI-primed first-round RT-PCR preceded second-round multiplex PCR. TCRdb ran MiXCR on the multiplex PCR reads and lists one entry per CDR3 protein. This table has approximately 210,000 distinct CDR3 sequences, around 28% appearing once. The sample consisted of peripheral blood. The receptors were sampled from a man aged 50 to 60 with Graves' ophthalmopathy.

The table lists this clonotype with many counts. V and J are TRBV6-5 and TRBJ1-3, with a possible D match to TRBD1 (5 bases). Trimming stripped 5 bases from V and 10 bases from J, with 9 bases between. Germline assignment: CDR1 MNHEY and CDR2 SVGAGI. The CDR3 is made up of 11 amino acids. The CDR3 sequence is CASSRGETIYF. The CDR3 bases are TGTGCCAGCAGTAGAGGGGAGACCATATATTTT.

This clonotype was seen at least ten times. The rearrangement uses TRBV18 and TRBJ1-1; D might be TRBD1 (6 bases). Trimming removed 4 bases from V and 4 bases from J, with 16 bases in between. Per the germline V gene, CDR1 is KGHSH and CDR2 is LQKENI. The CDR3 spans 15 residues. CDR3 loop: CASSRTDQGSTEAFF. CDR3 bases: TGTGCCAGCTCACGCACTGACCAGGGGAGCACTGAAGCTTTCTTT.

The genes are TRBV11-2 and TRBJ1-1, with 9 nucleotides matching TRBD1. The junction had 12 bases not matched to a gene; V was cut back by 5 bases and J by 5 bases. Germline CDR1 and CDR2: SGHAT and FQNNGV. This CDR3 has 16 residues. DNA of the CDR3: TGTGCCAGCAGCCCCCGGACAGGGGACAAGAGGACTGAAGCTTTCTTT. Protein product: CASSPRTGDKRTEAFF.

This clonotype has a count of ten or more. This chain links TRBV6-5 with TRBJ1-6, with 7 bases aligning to TRBD1. J was trimmed by 5 bases and V by 6 bases; bases with no gene match: 4. This CDR3 region has 14 residues. Germline V gene data show CDR1 as MNHEY and CDR2 as SVGAGI. This CDR3 reads CASSLGGNNSPLHF. CDR3 nucleotide sequence: TGTGCCAGCAGCCTAGGGGGCAATAATTCACCCCTCCACTTT.

This clonotype was seen many times. The chain recombines TRBV28 with TRBJ2-6, with 7 bases lining up with TRBD1. The CDR3 covers 18 residues. The V and J ends lost 4 bases and 2 bases, in that order; junction bases with no gene match: 11. Germline CDR1 reads MDHEN; CDR2 reads SYDVKM. The CDR3 nucleotides read TGTGCCAGCAGTTCCACAGGGGTCAAGGCCCCTGGGGCCAACGTCCTGACTTTC. As protein: CASSSTGVKAPGANVLTF.

This clonotype appeared many times. The chain links TRBV6-2 or TRBV6-3 to TRBJ1-5; no clear D gene. The CDR3 spans 15 residues. V lost 6 bases and J 6 bases, leaving 18 bases between the germline ends. The germline gives CDR1 MNHEY, CDR2 SVGEGT. CDR3 nucleotides: TGTGCCAGCAGCCTCGACCGGGGAAAAGGTCAGCCCCAGCATTTT. It yields the protein CASSLDRGKGQPQHF.

This clonotype has ten or more counts. This chain links TRBV5-1 with TRBJ2-7, with D possibly being TRBD2 (6 bases). The CDR3 covers 15 residues. V was pared by 3 bases and J by 3 bases, with 16 bases between. Germline V gene sequence: CDR1 SGHRS, CDR2 YFSETQ. The CDR3 DNA follows: TGCGCCAGCAGCTCTGAAATCGGGACTGGCTACGAGCAGTACTTC. This gives the protein CASSSEIGTGYEQYF.

V is TRBV27 and J is TRBJ1-6, with D possibly TRBD1 on 6 matching bases. The germline V gene encodes CDR1 MNHEY and CDR2 SMNVEV (reference sequence). The CDR3 consists of 13 residues. V was cut by 7 bases and J by 10 bases, with 14 bases left in between. Written as DNA, the CDR3 is TGTGCCAGCACCATTACCGGGGGCTCACCCCTCCACTTT. It is translated as CASTITGGSPLHF.

Many counts were recorded for this clonotype. Its ends do not fully match the called genes, so a read error is possible. The chain's CDR3 is CNARDARGTSYEQYF. CDR3 sequence (DNA): TGCAATGCTAGAGATGCTAGAGGGACTTCCTACGAGCAGTACTTC. V usage is TRBV20-1 and J usage is TRBJ2-7, with D possibly TRBD2 on 6 matching bases. The CDR3 length is 15 residues. The germline V gene has CDR1 DFQATT and CDR2 SNEGSKA (reference sequence).

This chain uses TRBV6-1 with TRBJ2-4; D ambiguous. The CDR3 is 12 amino acids. V shed 0 bases and J shed 6 bases, with 3 bases lying between them. Germline-derived CDR1 and CDR2 are MNHNS and SASEGT. The CDR3 here is CASSEAANIQYF. The CDR3 DNA reads as TGTGCCAGCAGTGAAGCGGCAAACATTCAGTACTTC.

The sample holds many counts of this clonotype. The CDR3 loop reads CASSLVGGESGYTF. The CDR3 DNA is TGTGCCAGCAGCTTAGTTGGGGGGGAGAGTGGCTACACCTTC. V and J are TRBV7-2 and TRBJ1-2; TRBD1 is a possible D gene (5 bases). The CDR3 extends over 14 amino acids. Germline V gives CDR1 SGHTA, CDR2 FQGNSA. Between the trimmed V and J ends, which lost 1 base and 7 bases, there was a span of 13 bases.

The rearrangement links TRBV6-1 to TRBJ1-1, with unresolved D. V was clipped by 7 bases and J by 1 base, with 16 bases between them. The CDR3 loop spans 15 amino acids. Germline loops: CDR1 MNHNS, CDR2 SASEGT. In nucleotides, the CDR3 is TGTGCCAGCATCCTCGGACGGGCTACGAACACTGAAGCTTTCTTT. Its translation is CASILGRATNTEAFF.

This clonotype came up many times. The chain carries TRBV24-1 and TRBJ2-2; 9 bases align to TRBD2. The V segment lost 1 base and the J segment 6 bases; nucleotides outside the gene matches: 5. Germline V gene sequence: CDR1 KGHDR, CDR2 SFDVKD. CDR3 length equals 16 residues. The CDR3 DNA sequence: TGTGCCACCAGTGATTTCGCGGGAGGGGATTCCGGGGAGCTGTTTTTT. It encodes CATSDFAGGDSGELFF.

The chain is built from TRBV6-5 and TRBJ2-7; D is possibly TRBD2 (6 bases). With 4 bases removed from V and 0 bases from J, the gap between germline ends came to 22 bases. The CDR3 contains 18 residues. Germline V gene lookup returns CDR1 MNHEY and CDR2 SVGAGI. CDR3 DNA: TGTGCCAGCAGTTTCAACCGGGACTCCTGGAGGAGCTCCTACGAGCAGTACTTC. Translating gives CASSFNRDSWRSSYEQYF.

The chain combines TRBV7-2 with TRBJ2-7, with TRBD1 identical over 7 bases. V lost 5 bases and J lost 13; bases outside the gene matches: 11. CDR1 is SGHTA and CDR2 is FQGNSA in the germline V gene. The CDR3 covers 12 residues. The CDR3 region has the DNA TGTGCCAGCAGCCCCAACGACAGGGCAATATACTTC. This gives the protein CASSPNDRAIYF. The complete variable domain, with remaining parts taken from reference TRBV7-2 and TRBJ2-7, reads GAGVSQSPSNKVTEKGKDVELRCDPISGHTALYWYRQSLGQGLEFLIYFQGNSAPDKSGLPSDRFSAERTGGSVSTLTIQRTQQEDSAVYLCASSPNDRAIYFGPGTRLTVT.

This clonotype has ten or more counts. V and J are TRBV6-2 or TRBV6-3 and TRBJ1-2; D gene uncertain. CDR1 MNHEY and CDR2 SVGEGT come from the germline V gene. Trimming cost V 7 bases and J 9 bases, with 21 bases left between them. The CDR3 length is 14 residues. CDR3 bases: TGTGCCAGCACCATTCGGTCGGCCCTTAGCCGCTACACCTTC. This encodes CASTIRSALSRYTF.

The V gene is TRBV6-5, the J gene TRBJ2-7, with 7 bases matching TRBD1. The J segment lost 2 bases and the V segment lost 4 bases, leaving 5 bases of the junction unmatched. From germline, CDR1 is MNHEY and CDR2 SVGAGI. This CDR3 is built from 14 residues. CDR3 residues: CASSSTGKTYEQYF. CDR3 nucleotide sequence: TGTGCCAGCAGTTCGACAGGGAAAACCTACGAGCAGTACTTC.

Many counts were recorded for this clonotype. The V and J genes are TRBV3-1 and TRBJ1-2; D gene uncertain. This CDR3 has 13 amino acids. Trimming removed 5 bases at V and 8 bases at J, with 15 bases between. Germline lookup yields CDR1 LGHDT and CDR2 YNNKEL (reference sequence). CDR3 DNA: TGTGCCAGCAGCACATCCCGCCGCGAGGGCTACACCTTC. Residues: CASSTSRREGYTF.

The chain joins TRBV28 to TRBJ2-7, with 8 bases matching TRBD1. The junction had 7 bases not matched to a gene; V was cut back by 5 bases and J by 1 base. Germline lookup yields CDR1 MDHEN and CDR2 SYDVKM. This CDR3 is 15 amino acids long. The CDR3 DNA reads TGTGCCAGCAGTCCCGGGACAGGAAGGTCCTACGAGCAGTACTTC. Protein: CASSPGTGRSYEQYF.

There are many counts of this clonotype. The chain has TRBV4-2 and TRBJ2-7; D uncertain. Germline CDR1 reads LGHNA; CDR2 reads YNFKEQ. V shed 0 bases and J shed 5 bases, with 17 bases lying between them. CDR3 length equals 16 residues. CDR3 bases: TGTGCCAGCAGCCAAGATCGTTCAGCGCAAGCCCACGAGCAGTACTTC. Translated: CASSQDRSAQAHEQYF.

The gene calls are TRBV12-3 or TRBV12-4 and TRBJ2-7, with D possibly TRBD1 on 6 matching bases. V was pared by 2 bases and J by 3 bases, with 32 bases between. This CDR3 comprises 21 residues. CDR3 sequence (DNA): TGTGCCAGCAGTTTAAAGTTCGGACCGGGACACCGGGGCCGGGCCAACTACGAGCAGTACTTC. Amino acid sequence: CASSLKFGPGHRGRANYEQYF.

The V gene is TRBV19, the J gene TRBJ2-5; 9 bases are shared with TRBD2. J was trimmed by 2 bases and V by 5 bases; bases with no gene match: 6. The germline V gene has CDR1 LNHDA and CDR2 SQIVND (reference sequence). This CDR3 spans 15 amino acids. CDR3 DNA sequence: TGTGCCAGTAGTCTAGCGGGATCCGTTCAAGAGACCCAGTACTTC. This gives the protein CASSLAGSVQETQYF.

The chain joins TRBV6-2 or TRBV6-3 to TRBJ1-2; TRBD1 might be the D (5 bases). CDR1 MNHEY and CDR2 SVGEGT come from the germline V gene. The CDR3 loop spans 14 amino acids. V lost 8 bases and J 3 bases, leaving 16 bases between the germline ends. CDR3 region: CASCLEGRYYGYTF. The DNA for the CDR3 is TGTGCCAGCTGCTTGGAGGGGCGGTACTATGGCTACACCTTC.

There are many counts of this clonotype. It is unclear where the CDR3 begins or ends on the DNA, so no DNA is shown, and the CDR3 is as TCRdb lists it. The chain joins TRBV20-1 to TRBJ2-7; TRBD1, as called in the table, went unchecked against the DNA. The CDR3 is 16 residues long, ends included. Germline-derived CDR1 and CDR2 are DFQATT and SNEGSKA (reference sequence). Here the CDR3 reads CSAISVSGGRVNEQYF.

This clonotype was counted ten times or more. The V call is TRBV20-1, the J call TRBJ1-6; 8 nucleotides match TRBD1. The CDR3 has 18 residues. V shed 0 bases and J 8 bases; nucleotides not matched to a gene: 15. Looked up from germline, CDR1 is DFQATT and CDR2 is SNEGSKA (reference sequence). CDR3 sequence: CSARERATGGNYDSPLHF. The DNA for the CDR3 is TGCAGTGCTAGAGAGAGGGCCACAGGGGGGAATTATGATTCACCCCTCCACTTT.

Many counts were recorded for this clonotype. This chain joins TRBV7-9 and TRBJ2-2; no clear D gene. Trimming removed 1 base at V and 5 bases at J, with 14 bases between. The length of the CDR3 is 16 residues. The V gene's germline CDR1 is SEHNR and CDR2 FQNEAQ (reference sequence). The CDR3 coding sequence is TGTGCCAGCAGCTTAGGGGGAACCCGTAGTACCGGGGAGCTGTTTTTT. As protein: CASSLGGTRSTGELFF. The whole variable domain, filled in from reference TRBV7-9 and TRBJ2-2, reads DTGVSQNPRHKITKRGQNVTFRCDPISEHNRLYWYRQTLGQGPEFLTYFQNEAQLEKSRLLSDRFSAERPKGSFSTLEIQRTEQGDSAMYLCASSLGGTRSTGELFFGEGSRLTVL.

The genes are TRBV12-3 or TRBV12-4 and TRBJ1-6, with D tentatively TRBD1 (6 bases). Trimming pared 7 bases from V and 13 bases from J, leaving 14 bases between. The CDR3 runs 12 residues. The CDR3, as DNA: TGTGCCAGCACCCCTGGGGGGCTTCCCCTCCACTTT. Amino acids: CASTPGGLPLHF.

This clonotype was recorded many times. The V and J genes are TRBV5-1 and TRBJ2-2; possibly TRBD1 for D (6 bases). Germline assignment: CDR1 SGHRS and CDR2 YFSETQ. The CDR3 covers 15 residues. V lost 4 bases to trimming and J lost 3 bases, with 13 bases between them. This chain's CDR3 is CASSGGQIYTGELFF. The CDR3, as DNA: TGCGCCAGCAGCGGCGGACAGATATACACCGGGGAGCTGTTTTTT.

This clonotype came up many times. The chain has TRBV28 and TRBJ2-2, with 8 bases matching TRBD1. The CDR3 loop spans 18 amino acids. Germline V gene lookup returns CDR1 MDHEN and CDR2 SYDVKM. The junction had 12 bases not matched to a gene; V was cut back by 2 bases and J by 4 bases. CDR3 sequence: CASSLAPSQGAGTGELFF. The DNA of the CDR3 is TGTGCCAGCAGTTTAGCCCCCTCGCAGGGGGCGGGCACCGGGGAGCTGTTTTTT.

This clonotype was observed at least ten times. The V gene is TRBV7-9, the J gene TRBJ2-7; TRBD2 is a possible D gene (5 bases). Germline CDR1 SEHNR, CDR2 FQNEAQ (reference sequence). V lost 5 bases and J lost 4, with 15 bases in between. The CDR3 runs 14 residues. CDR3 loop: CASSRGLLQYEQYF. CDR3 bases: TGTGCCAGCAGCCGTGGACTGCTACAATACGAGCAGTACTTC.